The 6 T cell receptor beta chains below were found in one sample sequenced in a study of blood T cell repertoires in COVID-19. This table comes from immunoSEQ multiplex PCR, and its TCRdb copy is limited to in-frame clones, with some not included. The sample comprises tens of thousands of clones, roughly nine tenths of which are singletons, and about 2% rests with the top ten. The sequenced material came from peripheral blood. The receptor source for this set is a man between 50 and 59 years old with acute or convalescent COVID-19.

This clone was observed once. The V gene is TRBV30, the J gene TRBJ1-5; maybe TRBD1 (5 bases). Trimming stripped 2 bases from V and 2 bases from J, with 10 bases between. Germline CDR1 is GTSNPN and CDR2 is SVGIG (reference sequence). CDR3 length: 14 residues. This CDR3 reads CAWSWGVGNQPQHF. The CDR3 DNA sequence: TGTGCCTGGAGTTGGGGGGTGGGCAATCAGCCCCAGCATTTT.

The chain recombines TRBV11-2 with TRBJ2-1; possibly TRBD2 for D (6 bases). Germline V lookup: CDR1 SGHAT, CDR2 FQNNGV. CDR3 size: 14 residues. V was pared by 3 bases and J by 4 bases, with 10 bases between. The CDR3 protein is CASSFSGPYNEQFF. In DNA, the CDR3 is TGTGCCAGCAGCTTCAGCGGGCCATACAATGAGCAGTTCTTC.

V is TRBV20-1 and J is TRBJ2-3; maybe TRBD1 (6 bases). The CDR3 runs to 15 residues. Germline V gene data show CDR1 as DFQATT and CDR2 as SNEGSKA (reference sequence). Trimming removed 3 bases at V and 2 bases at J, with 15 bases between. The CDR3 nucleotides are TGCAGTGCTAGTGGTACCAGGGGAGTCACAGATACGCAGTATTTT. It specifies CSASGTRGVTDTQYF.

The rearrangement uses TRBV11-2 and TRBJ1-1, with D uncertain. Between the trimmed V and J ends, which lost 4 bases and 1 base, there was a span of 7 bases. The CDR3 runs 13 residues. The germline gives CDR1 SGHAT, CDR2 FQNNGV. CDR3 nucleotides: TGTGCCAGCAGCTGGTCTAGGAACACTGAAGCTTTCTTT. Protein: CASSWSRNTEAFF.

This clone has only a few counts. The chain recombines TRBV2 with TRBJ1-5; 11 nucleotides align to TRBD1. The germline CDR1 and CDR2 sequences are SNHLY and FYNNEI. CDR3 length equals 16 residues. V shed 6 bases and J 1 base; nucleotides not matched to a gene: 5. CDR3 residues: CASSRTGGWSNQPQHF. In DNA, the CDR3 is TGTGCCAGCAGCCGGACAGGGGGCTGGAGCAATCAGCCCCAGCATTTT.

V is TRBV2 and J is TRBJ1-5, with 9 nucleotides matching TRBD1. The CDR3 totals 14 residues. The germline gives CDR1 SNHLY, CDR2 FYNNEI. Trimming cost V 4 bases and J 5 bases; bases outside gene matches: 3. The CDR3 sequence: CASSGDRAYQPQHF. The CDR3 region has the DNA TGTGCCAGCAGTGGGGACAGGGCCTATCAGCCCCAGCATTTT.